Listed below are T cell receptor beta chains from one sample, sequenced in a study of regulatory T cells in long-lasting Graves disease. MiXCR was run by TCRdb on the multiplex PCR reads, yielding one entry per CDR3 protein. The table has 250,000 to 300,000 distinct CDR3 sequences, 22% seen once. Sample: peripheral blood mononuclear cells (PBMCs), taken when the disease was refractory, from a patient treated with antithyroid drugs. Source of these receptors: a female donor with Graves disease. The CDR3 runs from the conserved cysteine through the conserved F or W. D genes are given only for firm matches. Expanded clones are given a class, and other clones once, few, many or no size at all.

J | size | V | D | DNA | CDR3
TRBJ1-6 | few | TRBV7-6 | TRBD1 | TGTGCCAGCAGCTCCAGGGGGAGCTCCTATAATTCACCCCTCCACTTT | CASSSRGSSYNSPLHF
TRBJ2-7 | - | TRBV7-9 | - | TGTGCCAGCAGCTTAACTCGACGAGACGAGCAGTACTTC | CASSLTRRDEQYF
TRBJ1-1 | - | TRBV28 | TRBD1 | TGTGCCAGCAGCCGTACCGGGACAGGGGACACTGAAGCTTTCTTT | CASSRTGTGDTEAFF
TRBJ2-4 | many | TRBV11-2 | - | TGTGCCAGCAGCTCGAGTAGGGACTCCATGGGCATTCAGTACTTC | CASSSSRDSMGIQYF
TRBJ2-5 | few | TRBV29-1 | TRBD1 | TGCAGCTCCGGTACAGGGGTGAGAGAGACCCAGTACTTC | CSSGTGVRETQYF
TRBJ2-5 | many | TRBV2 | TRBD2 | TGTGCCAGCAACTTCGGGACTAGCGGGAGTGAAGAGACCCAGTACTTC | CASNFGTSGSEETQYF
TRBJ2-1 | - | TRBV4-3 | - | TGCGCCAGCAGCCAAGATCTGACGGATATGGCCTACAATGAGCAGTTCTTC | CASSQDLTDMAYNEQFF
TRBJ2-7 | - | TRBV19 | TRBD2 | TGTGCCAGTAGGCGGGGGTCGAGCAAAGTCTACGAGCAGTACTTC | CASRRGSSKVYEQYF
TRBJ1-5 | - | TRBV19 | - | TGTGCCAGTAGCTTTACGACAGAGCACAATCAGCCCCAGCATTTT | CASSFTTEHNQPQHF
TRBJ2-2 | few | TRBV3-1 | - | TGTGCCAGCAGCCAAGTTAGTACCGGGGAGCTGTTTTTT | CASSQVSTGELFF
TRBJ1-6 | - | TRBV20-1 | TRBD1 | TGCAGTGCTCCAGGGGGATATGGATCACCCCTCCACTTT | CSAPGGYGSPLHF
TRBJ1-2 | many | TRBV29-1 | - | TGCAGCGTGTTAGGGACACACTATGGCTACACCTTC | CSVLGTHYGYTF
TRBJ1-4 | - | TRBV3-1 | - | TGTGCCAGCAGCCAAGATTACGGGGTTGCAACTAATGAAAAACTGTTTTTT | CASSQDYGVATNEKLFF
TRBJ2-4 | many | TRBV20-1 | - | TGCAGTGCTACCGACAGCGAGAAAAACATTCAGTACTTC | CSATDSEKNIQYF
TRBJ2-7 | many | TRBV28 | TRBD1 | TGTGCCCATCAGGGGGTATACACCTACGAGCAGTACTTC | CAHQGVYTYEQYF
TRBJ2-1 | - | TRBV7-9 | TRBD1 | TGTGCCAGCAGCTTTAGTCAGGGGGCGAGGAATGAGCAGTTCTTC | CASSFSQGARNEQFF
TRBJ2-7 | - | TRBV6-5 | TRBD1 | TGTGCCAGCAGTTATCCCAACAGGGGATCCTACGAGCAGTACTTC | CASSYPNRGSYEQYF
TRBJ1-5 | few | TRBV28 | TRBD1 | TGTGCCAGCAGTTTATATTTCGACAGGGGGCGTGGGCTACAGCCCCAGCATTTT | CASSLYFDRGRGLQPQHF
TRBJ2-7 | few | TRBV5-6 | - | TGTGCCAGCAGCTTGAGGACAGACTACGAGCAGTACTTC | CASSLRTDYEQYF
TRBJ1-5 | many | TRBV28 | TRBD1 | TGTGCCAGCAGTTTACTACCGGGACAGGGATTCAATCAGCCCCAGCATTTT | CASSLLPGQGFNQPQHF
TRBJ2-7 | many | TRBV27 | TRBD2 | TGTGCCAGCAGTTTACGACCCGGGACTAGCTCCTACGAGCAGTACTTC | CASSLRPGTSSYEQYF
TRBJ2-5 | - | TRBV7-2 | TRBD1 | TGTGCCAGCAGCCTATTTCAGGGGGCCCAGTACTTC | CASSLFQGAQYF
TRBJ1-4 | few | TRBV4-3 | TRBD1 | TGCGCCAGCAGCCAAGATTCCCACAGGGGCTCGACTAATGAAAAACTGTTTTTT | CASSQDSHRGSTNEKLFF
TRBJ1-4 | many | TRBV11-1 | TRBD1 | TGTGCCAGCAGCGAGGACAGGGTCCCTTCTGGACTGTTTTTT | CASSEDRVPSGLFF
TRBJ1-3 | few | TRBV27 | - | TGTGCCAGCAGCCTTACCTCTGGAAACACCATATATTTT | CASSLTSGNTIYF
TRBJ2-7 | many | TRBV28 | - | TGTGCCAGCAGTCGAGGGGGGTGGCAGATCTACGAGCAGTACTTC | CASSRGGWQIYEQYF
TRBJ2-1 | few | TRBV20-1 | TRBD2 | TGCAGTGCGGAGACGTCTAGCGGTTACAATGAGCAGTTCTTC | CSAETSSGYNEQFF
TRBJ2-1 | many | TRBV11-2 | - | TGTGCCAGCAGGCGACTAGGGGGCAATGAGCAGTTCTTC | CASRRLGGNEQFF
TRBJ1-1 | many | TRBV30 | TRBD1 | TGTGCCTGGAGGGGGGACAGACCTTTATTCACTGAAGCTTTCTTT | CAWRGDRPLFTEAFF
TRBJ1-1 | few | TRBV4-1 | - | TGCGCCAGCAGCCACCAAGGCACTGAAGCTTTCTTT | CASSHQGTEAFF
TRBJ2-7 | - | TRBV4-3 | - | TGCGCCAGCAGCCAAGGATTTAGCACCGTTTACTCCTACGAGCAGTACTTC | CASSQGFSTVYSYEQYF
TRBJ1-4 | many | TRBV28 | TRBD1 | TGTGCCAGCAATCTACGACAGGGGGCCAGGGGAAATGAAAAACTGTTTTTT | CASNLRQGARGNEKLFF
TRBJ2-2 | few | TRBV18 | - | TGTGCCAGCTCACCGGAACACACGACCGGGGAGCTGTTTTTT | CASSPEHTTGELFF
TRBJ2-1 | - | TRBV9 | TRBD2 | TGTGCCAGCAGCCAAGAAGTAGCGGGGTCCTACAATGAGCAGTTCTTC | CASSQEVAGSYNEQFF
TRBJ1-3 | few | TRBV15 | - | TGTGCCACCAGCAGAGATTACGGCCAGGGTTCTGGAAACACCATATATTTT | CATSRDYGQGSGNTIYF
TRBJ2-5 | many | TRBV3-1 | - | TGTGCCAGCAGCCCTCCGGGCAGGGCTGGGGAGACCCAGTACTTC | CASSPPGRAGETQYF
TRBJ1-2 | many | TRBV28 | - | TGTGCCAGCAGAATAACAGAAAACTATGGCTACACCTTC | CASRITENYGYTF
TRBJ1-2 | few | TRBV20-1 | - | TGCAGTGCTAGAGGACATGGCTACACCTTC | CSARGHGYTF
TRBJ2-2 | few | TRBV29-1 | - | TGCAGCGTTGTGAGTGGCGCCGGGGAGCTGTTTTTT | CSVVSGAGELFF
TRBJ2-5 | many | TRBV7-9 | - | TGTGCCAGCAGCTTAGGTGGGAGTGGTGAGACCCAGTACTTC | CASSLGGSGETQYF
TRBJ1-5 | few | TRBV7-9 | - | TGTGCCAGCAGCCCTCCGGACAGCAATCAGCCCCAGCATTTT | CASSPPDSNQPQHF
TRBJ2-2 | - | TRBV6-1 | - | TGTGCCAGCATTATTGGGCGTCTGGACACCGGGGAGCTGTTTTTT | CASIIGRLDTGELFF
TRBJ2-5 | many | TRBV20-1 | - | TGCAGTGCTAGAAGATCCCAAGAGACCCAGTACTTC | CSARRSQETQYF
TRBJ2-2 | - | TRBV11-2 | - | TGTGCCAGCAGCTTAGATCTCGACGGGGAGCTGTTTTTT | CASSLDLDGELFF
TRBJ2-5 | few | TRBV18 | - | TGTGCCAGCTCCTTTACGGACAGCGACCAAGAGACCCAGTACTTC | CASSFTDSDQETQYF
TRBJ2-3 | once | TRBV24-1 | TRBD1 | TGTGCCACCAGTGTTCCGGGACAGGGTTCGGATACGCAGTATTTT | CATSVPGQGSDTQYF
TRBJ2-7 | - | TRBV5-6 | - | TGTGCCAGCAGCTTGGGTTGGGTCCCCGGCTCCTACGAGCAGTACTTC | CASSLGWVPGSYEQYF
TRBJ2-3 | - | TRBV2 | TRBD1 | TGTGCCAGCAGTCAGGGGGCCCTTACAGATACGCAGTATTTT | CASSQGALTDTQYF
TRBJ1-2 | - | TRBV29-1 | - | TGCAGCGTTGAACTGACAGGATTTGGCTACACCTTC | CSVELTGFGYTF
TRBJ1-1 | few | TRBV3-1 | - | TGTGCCAGCAGCCAAGATGTAGTCGGTGAAGCTTTCTTT | CASSQDVVGEAFF
TRBJ1-5 | - | TRBV20-1 | - | TGCAGTGCTAGCGAGGGGGTCGGCAATCAGCCCCAGCATTTT | CSASEGVGNQPQHF
TRBJ2-7 | few | TRBV4-2 | TRBD2 | TGTGCCAGCAGCCCAACACTAGCGGGAAAGAACGAGCAGTACTTC | CASSPTLAGKNEQYF
TRBJ1-1 | few | TRBV19 | - | TGTGCCAGTAGTTTGCTGGGGATCACTGAAGCTTTCTTT | CASSLLGITEAFF
TRBJ2-7 | many | TRBV7-2 | - | TGTGCCAGCAGCTTTAAGACCGTCTCCTACGAGCAGTACTTC | CASSFKTVSYEQYF
TRBJ1-2 | few | TRBV4-2 | - | TGTGCCAGCAGCCAAGATGGAGGGTTTAACTATGGCTACACCTTC | CASSQDGGFNYGYTF
TRBJ2-7 | many | TRBV11-2 | - | TGTGCCAGCAGCCGGGACATCACCTACGAGCAGTACTTC | CASSRDITYEQYF
TRBJ1-5 | few | TRBV3-1 | - | TGTGCCAGCAGCCAAGGACCGGACCAGCCCCAGCATTTT | CASSQGPDQPQHF
TRBJ1-5 | - | TRBV19 | TRBD1 | TGTGCCAGTAGTCCGACAGGGCAAATCCAGCCCCAGCATTTT | CASSPTGQIQPQHF
TRBJ2-1 | few | TRBV18 | - | TGTGCCAGCTCACCGTCGGACAGCCACAATGAGCAGTTCTTC | CASSPSDSHNEQFF